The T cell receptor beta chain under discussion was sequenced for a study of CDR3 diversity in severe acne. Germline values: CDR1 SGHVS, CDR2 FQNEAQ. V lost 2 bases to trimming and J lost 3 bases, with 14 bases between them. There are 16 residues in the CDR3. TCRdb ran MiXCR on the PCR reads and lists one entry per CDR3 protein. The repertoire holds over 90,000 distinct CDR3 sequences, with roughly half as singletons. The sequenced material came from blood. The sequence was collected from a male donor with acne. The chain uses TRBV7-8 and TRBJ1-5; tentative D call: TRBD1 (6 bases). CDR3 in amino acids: CASSLSGRGVNQPQHF. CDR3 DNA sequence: TGTGCCAGCAGCTTATCCGGCAGGGGAGTCAATCAGCCCCAGCATTTT.